This entry lists 21 T cell receptor beta chains sequenced from one sample in a study of patients and donors after allogeneic stem cell transplantation. Using its own MiXCR run on the RT-PCR reads, TCRdb lists one record per CDR3 protein. The table lists approximately 140,000 distinct CDR3 sequences, approximately 35% of them singletons. Sequenced: blood, either unsorted or a sorted T cell fraction (not recorded which). The receptors originated from a human donor who was either an allogeneic HSCT recipient or a stem cell or donor lymphocyte infusion donor (not recorded which). It is not recorded whose cells these are; they may come from a transplant donor.

The table lists this clonotype with a count of one. The V call is TRBV9, the J call TRBJ1-1, with D unclear. V was pared by 3 bases and J by 1 base, with 7 bases between. The CDR3 is 13 residues long. Germline assignment: CDR1 SGDLS and CDR2 YYNGEE. This CDR3 reads CASSEGWNTEAFF. Here the CDR3 DNA reads TGTGCCAGCAGCGAGGGCTGGAACACTGAAGCTTTCTTT.

This clonotype appeared a single time. The V and J genes are TRBV6-2 or TRBV6-3 and TRBJ2-7; D unresolved. In germline, CDR1 is MNHEY, CDR2 SVGEGT. V lost 5 bases and J lost 3, with 14 bases in between. The CDR3 is 14 amino acids. CDR3 sequence reads: CASSHRLSIYEQYF. The CDR3 DNA follows: TGTGCCAGCAGTCACCGCCTTTCTATCTACGAGCAGTACTTC.

The sample holds many counts of this clonotype. V usage is TRBV12-3 or TRBV12-4 and J usage is TRBJ1-3; the D gene is possibly TRBD1 (5 bases). The V end lost 4 bases, the J end lost 0 bases, and 10 bases lay between the germline ends. CDR3 length equals 15 residues. For the CDR3, the DNA is TGTGCCAGCAGTTGGGGACCTTACTCTGGAAACACCATATATTTT. Translation: CASSWGPYSGNTIYF.

V and J are TRBV2 and TRBJ2-3; no firm D call. The CDR3 is 14 residues long. Germline V CDR1 and CDR2: SNHLY, FYNNEI. V was trimmed by 3 bases and J by 5 bases, leaving 12 bases between them. Here the CDR3 reads CASSDPWGGDTQYF. DNA for the CDR3: TGTGCCAGCAGTGATCCCTGGGGTGGAGATACGCAGTATTTT.

The V and J genes are TRBV4-3 and TRBJ2-1; D uncertain. The ends were cut back, 0 bases at V and 6 bases at J, with 12 bases in the middle. The V gene's germline CDR1 is LGHNA and CDR2 YSLEER. CDR3 length: 15 amino acids. CDR3 protein: CASSQELGGVNEQFF. In DNA, the CDR3 is TGCGCCAGCAGCCAAGAGTTGGGTGGGGTCAATGAGCAGTTCTTC.

The chain carries TRBV20-1 and TRBJ2-5; 9 nucleotides agree with TRBD2. The CDR3 consists of 14 residues. With 6 bases clipped from V and 5 bases from J, the junction kept 10 bases outside the gene matches. Looked up from germline, CDR1 is DFQATT and CDR2 is SNEGSKA (reference sequence). The CDR3 DNA reads as TGCAGTGCAATAGCGGGGGAGCCATTGGAGACCCAGTACTTC. Amino acids: CSAIAGEPLETQYF.

The chain uses TRBV5-1 and TRBJ1-5; perhaps TRBD1 as D (6 bases). Trimming took off 0 bases at V and 7 bases at J, with 11 bases between the two ends. Germline V lookup: CDR1 SGHRS, CDR2 YFSETQ. CDR3 length equals 14 residues. The CDR3 here is CASSLAGTGQPQHF. CDR3 nucleotide sequence: TGCGCCAGCAGCTTGGCGGGCACAGGGCAGCCCCAGCATTTT.

The V call is TRBV20-1, the J call TRBJ1-5, with D perhaps matching TRBD1 (5 bases). The germline CDR1 and CDR2 sequences are DFQATT and SNEGSKA (reference sequence). The CDR3 is 12 residues long. V gave up 3 bases and J gave up 3 bases, with 6 bases separating them. The DNA for the CDR3 is TGCAGTGCTAGGACAGTCAATCAGCCCCAGCATTTT. This sequence encodes CSARTVNQPQHF.

This chain links TRBV27 with TRBJ1-5; D remains unclear. In germline, CDR1 is MNHEY, CDR2 SMNVEV (reference sequence). V was shortened by 3 bases and J by 3 bases, with 9 bases between the two germline ends. The CDR3 covers 14 residues. CDR3 sequence (DNA): TGTGCCAGCAGTTTTACCGGGGACAATCAGCCCCAGCATTTT. Translated, it gives CASSFTGDNQPQHF.

This clonotype has more than one count but fewer than ten. V and J are TRBV7-9 and TRBJ1-1; 8 bases agree with TRBD1. The V gene end was trimmed by 1 base and the J gene end by 3 bases; junction bases not matched to a gene: 4. The CDR3 sequence is 15 residues long. CDR1 and CDR2 (germline): SEHNR, FQNEAQ (reference sequence). The CDR3 sequence is CASSLGRTGHTEAFF. The CDR3 coding sequence is TGTGCCAGCAGCTTAGGACGGACAGGGCACACTGAAGCTTTCTTT.

CDR3 nucleotides: TGTGCCAGCAGTTTAGTAGAGGGTAGGGGAACTGAAGCTTTCTTT. Encoded protein: CASSLVEGRGTEAFF. The V and J genes are TRBV12-3 or TRBV12-4 and TRBJ1-1; weak D call: TRBD1 (5 bases). Trimming removed 1 base from V and 5 bases from J, with 14 bases in between. The CDR3 runs to 15 residues.

This rearrangement joins TRBV12-3 or TRBV12-4 to TRBJ2-5, with 8 bases aligning to TRBD1. V shed 4 bases and J 0 bases; nucleotides not matched to a gene: 1. This CDR3 has 14 amino acids. CDR3 sequence reads: CASSWTGYQETQYF. CDR3 in DNA: TGTGCCAGCAGTTGGACAGGGTACCAAGAGACCCAGTACTTC.

Points on this clonotype: A much larger clonotype is one base distant, so this may be a read error. The chain recombines TRBV12-3 or TRBV12-4 with TRBJ1-6, with 7 nucleotides matching TRBD1. The CDR3 spans 16 residues. The CDR3 is CTSSNRGRSYNSPLHF. The CDR3 DNA follows: TGTACCAGCAGTAACAGGGGCCGCTCCTATAATTCACCCCTCCACTTT.

The chain has TRBV20-1 and TRBJ2-7; the match to TRBD1 covers 8 bases. The trim removed 2 bases at V and 1 base at J, leaving 4 bases unmatched. The CDR3 extends over 14 amino acids. The germline V gene encodes CDR1 DFQATT and CDR2 SNEGSKA (reference sequence). The CDR3 protein is CSARQGASSYEQYV. The DNA of the CDR3 is TGCAGTGCTAGACAGGGGGCAAGTTCCTACGAGCAGTACGTC.

The V call is TRBV20-1, the J call TRBJ1-1; no clear D. The CDR3 sequence is 11 residues long. In germline, CDR1 is DFQATT, CDR2 SNEGSKA (reference sequence). CDR3 nucleotides: TGCAGCCAATCGAGGTACACTGAAGCTTTCTTT. It is translated as CSQSRYTEAFF.

The chain joins TRBV27 to TRBJ2-1, with D possibly being TRBD2 (6 bases). Germline CDR1 and CDR2: MNHEY and SMNVEV (reference sequence). V gave up 4 bases and J gave up 7 bases, with 17 bases separating them. CDR3 length: 15 amino acids. CDR3 loop: CASSSPRREVNEQFF. In nucleotides, the CDR3 is TGTGCCAGCAGTTCGCCCCGGAGGGAAGTGAATGAGCAGTTCTTC.

V is TRBV4-1 and J is TRBJ1-1; D is unresolved. Germline values: CDR1 MGHRA, CDR2 YSYEKL. V was trimmed by 1 base and J by 0 bases, leaving 9 bases between them. The CDR3 runs to 15 residues. The CDR3 DNA reads as TGCGCCAGCAGCCAAGTGGGGAGGCTGAACACTGAAGCTTTCTTT. Translation: CASSQVGRLNTEAFF.

V usage is TRBV9 and J usage is TRBJ2-3; D gene unclear. CDR3 length equals 15 residues. Germline CDR1 SGDLS, CDR2 YYNGEE. With 0 bases removed from V and 2 bases from J, the gap between germline ends came to 10 bases. CDR3 DNA sequence: TGTGCCAGCAGCGTAGATCGTGACGACACAGATACGCAGTATTTT. Translation: CASSVDRDDTDTQYF.

This clonotype was observed a handful of times. The chain links TRBV7-9 to TRBJ1-2; 11 bases agree with TRBD1. Trimming at V came to 5 bases and at J to 8 bases, leaving 10 bases not matched to a gene. The germline CDR1 and CDR2 sequences are SEHNR and FQNEAQ (reference sequence). The CDR3 has 15 amino acids. The CDR3 loop reads CASSLQGQGEKGYTF. The CDR3 nucleotides are TGTGCCAGCAGCCTCCAGGGACAGGGGGAGAAGGGCTACACCTTC. The whole variable domain, filled in from reference TRBV7-9 and TRBJ1-2, reads DTGVSQNPRHKITKRGQNVTFRCDPISEHNRLYWYRQTLGQGPEFLTYFQNEAQLEKSRLLSDRFSAERPKGSFSTLEIQRTEQGDSAMYLCASSLQGQGEKGYTFGSGTRLTVV.

The chain combines TRBV7-2 with TRBJ2-5; 11 bases agree with TRBD1. In germline, CDR1 is SGHTA, CDR2 FQGNSA. Unmatched junction bases numbered 3, after V lost 5 bases and J lost 1 base. This CDR3 is 15 amino acids long. The CDR3 loop reads CASSRDRGSQETQYF. The CDR3, as DNA: TGTGCCAGCAGCCGGGACAGGGGGAGCCAAGAGACCCAGTACTTC. Full variable domain (missing parts from reference TRBV7-2 and TRBJ2-5): GAGVSQSPSNKVTEKGKDVELRCDPISGHTALYWYRQSLGQGLEFLIYFQGNSAPDKSGLPSDRFSAERTGGSVSTLTIQRTQQEDSAVYLCASSRDRGSQETQYFGPGTRLLVL.

The chain employs TRBV20-1 and TRBJ1-4, with 9 nucleotides matching TRBD1. Germline CDR1 DFQATT, CDR2 SNEGSKA (reference sequence). The CDR3 extends over 16 amino acids. With 3 bases clipped from V and 0 bases from J, the junction kept 5 bases outside the gene matches. The CDR3 sequence is CSASGDRASTNEKLFF. CDR3 bases: TGCAGTGCTAGTGGGGACAGGGCGTCAACTAATGAAAAACTGTTTTTT.